This TCR beta chain stems from a study of identical twins. Study observations and caveats: Out-of-frame TCR alpha sharing in monozygotic twins exceeded recombination model predictions. Analyses of zero insertions could be partly confounded by invariant MAIT and iNKT cells. Rather than following the same donors, the conclusions depended on cross-sectional statistical analysis. Twins' surplus sharing was weaker for beta out-of-frame sequences.

TCRdb re-derived calls from the 5' RACE reads in MiXCR, one entry per CDR3 protein. Altogether some 660,000 distinct CDR3 sequences are present, over 8.5% being singletons, with the ten largest covering approximately 0.96%. This clonotype was observed a few times. Antigen specificity is unknown. There are 17 residues in the CDR3. Trimming removed 1 base at V and 10 bases at J, with 23 bases between. Per germline, CDR1 SGHDN and CDR2 FVKESK. These data also featured in a second study, about yellow fever vaccine responses in identical twins.

The rearrangement joins TRBV14 to TRBJ2-1; D remains unclear. This receptor was identified in a woman younger than 30 in good health. The sequencing sample was made of PBMCs. This CDR3 reads CASSQVGPERLAGEQFF. The CDR3 region has the DNA TGTGCCAGCAGCCAAGTAGGGCCGGAACGGCTCGCTGGGGAGCAGTTCTTC. Full variable domain (rest looked up from reference TRBV14 and TRBJ2-1): EAGVTQFPSHSVIEKGQTVTLRCDPISGHDNLYWYRRVMGKEIKFLLHFVKESKQDESGMPNNRFLAERTGGTYSTLKVQPAELEDSGVYFCASSQVGPERLAGEQFFGPGTRLTVL.